This is a list of T cell receptor beta chains from one sample in a study of cytomegalovirus exposure and HLA in healthy donors. TCRdb's copy holds only in-frame clones and misses some; the assay was immunoSEQ multiplex PCR. Its table lists some 75,000 clones. Specimen: PBMCs. The source is a man between 40 and 49 years old in good health and CMV-seronegative. CDR3s include the opening cysteine and the closing phenylalanine or tryptophan. The D gene is left open where the match is weak. Size is omitted from some rows. Given values are once, few, many or a class for expanded clones.

>TRBJ1-2|NA|NA|TRBV7-8
CASSLELIGVDSLSNYGYTF
TGTGCCAGCAGCTTAGAGTTAATTGGGGTGGACAGCCTATCTAACTATGGCTACACCTTC
>TRBJ2-5|NA|TRBD1|TRBV10-2
CASREQGTVETQYF
TGCGCCAGCAGGGAACAGGGGACGGTGGAGACCCAGTACTTC
>TRBJ2-5|NA|TRBD2|TRBV5-1
CASSLGLAAGETQYF
TGCGCCAGCAGCTTGGGGCTAGCGGCGGGGGAGACCCAGTACTTC
>TRBJ2-7|NA|TRBD2|TRBV7-9
CASSARGAGDYEQYF
TGTGCCAGCAGCGCCCGGGGAGCGGGGGACTACGAGCAGTACTTC
>TRBJ2-7|NA|TRBD1|TRBV9
CASSATGSSYEQYF
TGTGCCAGCAGCGCGACAGGGAGCAGCTACGAGCAGTACTTC
>TRBJ1-1|medium-sized|NA|TRBV5-6
CASTRRTFRDTEAFF
TGTGCCAGCACCCGAAGGACATTTCGGGACACTGAAGCTTTCTTT
>TRBJ2-3|NA|TRBD1|TRBV9
CASSLTTGTSSTDTQYF
TGTGCCAGCAGCTTAACGACAGGGACCTCTAGCACAGATACGCAGTATTTT
>TRBJ1-4|NA|NA|TRBV2
CASSAQGNEKLFF
TGTGCCAGCAGTGCGCAGGGAAATGAAAAACTGTTTTTT
>TRBJ2-7|NA|TRBD2|TRBV19
CASSPRERDSAEQYF
TGTGCCAGTAGCCCCCGGGAGCGGGATTCGGCCGAGCAGTACTTC
>TRBJ2-4|NA|NA|TRBV7-9
CASDRTRVNIQYF
TGTGCCAGCGACAGAACAAGGGTCAACATTCAGTACTTC
>TRBJ1-1|NA|NA|TRBV7-2
CASRAGGVYTEAFF
TGTGCCAGCAGGGCGGGGGGCGTTTACACTGAAGCTTTCTTT
>TRBJ2-1|NA|NA|TRBV15
CATSGVVGAEQFF
TGTGCCACCAGCGGGGTTGTAGGGGCGGAGCAGTTCTTC
>TRBJ2-3|NA|TRBD2|TRBV7-2
CASSLIAGGTDTQYF
TGTGCCAGCAGCTTAATAGCGGGGGGAACAGATACGCAGTATTTT
>TRBJ1-2|NA|NA|TRBV5-1
CASSLATGRHGYTF
TGCGCCAGCAGCTTGGCCACAGGGCGCCATGGCTACACCTTC
>TRBJ1-5|NA|NA|TRBV10-3
CAISEYSVYSNQPQHF
TGTGCCATCAGTGAGTACTCGGTTTATAGCAATCAGCCCCAGCATTTT
>TRBJ1-3|NA|TRBD1|TRBV5-1
CASSPGDSSGNTIYF
TGCGCCAGCAGCCCCGGGGACAGCTCTGGAAACACCATATATTTT
>TRBJ2-7|NA|NA|TRBV4-3
CASSQSPFSYEQYF
TGCGCCAGCAGCCAATCCCCATTTAGCTACGAGCAGTACTTC
>TRBJ2-3|NA|NA|TRBV5-6
CASSLKSGGTDTQYF
TGTGCCAGCAGCTTGAAGTCAGGGGGGACAGATACGCAGTATTTT
>TRBJ2-4|NA|TRBD1|TRBV27
CARKLGQPGAKNIQYF
TGTGCCAGGAAATTGGGACAGCCTGGAGCCAAAAACATTCAGTACTTC
>TRBJ2-2|NA|NA|TRBV7-9
CASSRDLNTGELFF
TGTGCCAGCAGCCGGGACTTGAACACCGGGGAGCTGTTTTTT
>TRBJ2-7|NA|TRBD2|TRBV13
CASSLLAGGPYEQYF
TGTGCCAGCAGCTTACTAGCGGGAGGACCCTACGAGCAGTACTTC
>TRBJ2-7|NA|NA|TRBV5-6
CASSFRVLYEQYF
TGTGCCAGCAGCTTCCGGGTGCTCTACGAGCAGTACTTC
>TRBJ2-7|NA|NA|TRBV6-5
CASSYSTSSYEQYF
TGTGCCAGCAGTTACTCTACTTCCTCCTACGAGCAGTACTTC
>TRBJ2-2|NA|TRBD1|TRBV6-1
CATDRVGTGELFF
TGTGCCACCGACAGGGTGGGCACCGGGGAGCTGTTTTTT
>TRBJ2-7|NA|NA|TRBV25-1
CASSFAGLAYEQYF
TGTGCCAGCAGTTTTGCAGGGTTAGCCTACGAGCAGTACTTC
>TRBJ2-3|NA|TRBD2|TRBV4-3
CASSQDYLAGFQDTQYF
TGCGCCAGCAGCCAAGATTATCTAGCGGGTTTTCAAGATACGCAGTATTTT
>TRBJ2-7|NA|NA|TRBV29-1
CSVTGSSYEQYF
TGCAGCGTAACAGGAAGCTCCTACGAGCAGTACTTC